Sequencing of this TCR beta chain was carried out in a study of control samples from healthy donors and cancer patients (dated by TCRdb to about 2020). Library creation used the immunoSEQ multiplex PCR assay. The source is immuneACCESS, and TCRdb retained only in-frame sequences with V and J called. Part of the clones is not carried over; for the studies checked, unresolved V genes explain less than half of this, and the remainder is unexplained. For this sample there are over 50,000 clones; 95% to 96% appear just once. The ten largest account for around 1% of the sample. A note on this clone: Its antigen has not been determined. Base qualities are not provided; no much larger clone lies one nucleotide away.

The sample consisted of blood. This TCR derives from a woman aged 18 to 35 in good health.

The CDR3 region: CASSFSTGRNEKLFF. The bases read TGTGCCAGCAGCTTTTCCACAGGACGTAATGAAAAACTGTTTTTT. This chain joins TRBV11-2 to TRBJ1-4, with TRBD1 tentatively as D gene (5 bases match). V loses 3 bases, J loses 4 bases, and the germline ends lie 12 bases apart. CDR1 and CDR2 are drawn from the germline V gene: SGHAT, FQNNGV. Including cysteine and phenylalanine, the CDR3 has 15 amino acids. The kept DNA is CDR3 alone, 45 bases in frame from the first base.